Shown below are 9 T cell receptor beta chains from a single sample sequenced in a study of cytomegalovirus exposure and HLA in healthy donors (dated 2017 in TCRdb). Library preparation was by the immunoSEQ multiplex PCR assay. A mixture of 60 forward primers for TCR Vbeta segments and 13 reverse primers for TCR Jbeta segments was used in the multiplex PCR. This is the immuneACCESS table as TCRdb keeps it, with only in-frame sequences that have V and J called. A part of the clones is gone; compared with another copy, unresolved V genes explain less than half, and the rest is unexplained. The sample table contains over 150,000 clones; only one count was recorded for around 79% of them. 6% to 8.5% of the sample rests with the top ten. The sequenced sample consisted of PBMCs. These receptors were taken from a man aged 25 to 40 in good health and CMV-seropositive.

The V gene is TRBV4-2, the J gene TRBJ2-7, with D perhaps matching TRBD1 (5 bases). This CDR3 contains 15 residues. V was trimmed by 0 bases and J by 0 bases, leaving 9 bases between them. CDR1 LGHNA and CDR2 YNFKEQ come from the germline V gene. The DNA of the CDR3 is TGTGCCAGCAGCCAAGAACGGACATACTCCTACGAGCAGTACTTC. It encodes CASSQERTYSYEQYF.

This clone was seen only once. The rearrangement links TRBV27 to TRBJ1-1; maybe TRBD1 (6 bases). Per germline, CDR1 MNHEY and CDR2 SMNVEV (reference sequence). Trimming removed 6 bases from V and 9 bases from J, with 11 bases in between. This CDR3 is 11 amino acids long. The CDR3, as DNA: TGTGCCAGCAGGGGCGACAGGAAAGCTTTCTTT. This codes for CASRGDRKAFF.

This clone showed up just once. The chain combines TRBV5-8 with TRBJ1-5; D not certain. V dropped 4 bases and J dropped 2 bases, with 10 bases sitting between them. Germline CDR1 is SGHTS and CDR2 is YDEGEE. This CDR3 spans 14 amino acids. DNA of the CDR3: TGTGCCAGCAGCAAGACAATGGGCAATCAGCCCCAGCATTTT. Protein sequence: CASSKTMGNQPQHF.

CDR3 DNA: TGTGCCAGCAGCCGTAGCGGAAACACCGGGGAGCTGTTTTTT. Encoded protein: CASSRSGNTGELFF. The rearrangement joins TRBV6-1 to TRBJ2-2, with D tentatively TRBD2 (6 bases). CDR3 size: 14 residues. Trimming took off 6 bases at V and 2 bases at J, with 10 bases between the two ends. The germline V gene encodes CDR1 MNHNS and CDR2 SASEGT.

This clone was counted between two and nine times. J is TRBJ2-7 and V is TRBV5-6, with D possibly matching TRBD2 (5 bases). CDR1 is SGHDT, CDR2 YYEEEE, per germline. Deletions cut 5 bases from V and 0 bases from J, with 12 bases between. There are 14 residues in the CDR3. CDR3 DNA sequence: TGTGCCAGCAGTCGAGGGATTCTCTCCTACGAGCAGTACTTC. Its protein is CASSRGILSYEQYF.

This clone has more than one count but fewer than ten. The chain has TRBV5-6 and TRBJ1-5; D is undetermined. Per the germline V gene, CDR1 is SGHDT and CDR2 is YYEEEE. CDR3 length: 12 residues. Deletions cut 4 bases from V and 7 bases from J, with 9 bases between. The CDR3, as DNA: TGTGCCAGCAGCCAACTAGGGCAGCCCCAGCATTTT. Its protein is CASSQLGQPQHF.

This clone has just a few counts. V usage is TRBV5-4 and J usage is TRBJ2-7; D remains ambiguous. The CDR3 has 14 residues. Germline CDR1 reads SGHNT; CDR2 reads YYREEE (reference sequence). The V end was cut by 4 bases, the J end by 0 bases, with 11 bases between. CDR3 in DNA: TGTGCCAGCAGCCCGGAGCTGAGCTCCTACGAGCAGTACTTC. This codes for CASSPELSSYEQYF.

The V and J genes are TRBV6-1 and TRBJ1-2; the D gene is possibly TRBD1 (5 bases). The germline V and J ends were trimmed by 2 bases and 6 bases, with 7 bases remaining between them. This CDR3 region has 12 residues. CDR1 is MNHNS and CDR2 is SASEGT in the germline V gene. As DNA, the CDR3 is TGTGCCAGCAGTGAATCGGGGGATGGCTACACCTTC. Translation gives CASSESGDGYTF.

This chain links TRBV2 with TRBJ1-3; the D is unclear. V lost 3 bases to trimming and J lost 0 bases, with 9 bases between them. CDR3 length equals 15 residues. In germline, CDR1 is SNHLY, CDR2 FYNNEI. The CDR3 region has the DNA TGTGCCAGCAGTGACCCCGGAGACTCTGGAAACACCATATATTTT. Amino acid sequence: CASSDPGDSGNTIYF.